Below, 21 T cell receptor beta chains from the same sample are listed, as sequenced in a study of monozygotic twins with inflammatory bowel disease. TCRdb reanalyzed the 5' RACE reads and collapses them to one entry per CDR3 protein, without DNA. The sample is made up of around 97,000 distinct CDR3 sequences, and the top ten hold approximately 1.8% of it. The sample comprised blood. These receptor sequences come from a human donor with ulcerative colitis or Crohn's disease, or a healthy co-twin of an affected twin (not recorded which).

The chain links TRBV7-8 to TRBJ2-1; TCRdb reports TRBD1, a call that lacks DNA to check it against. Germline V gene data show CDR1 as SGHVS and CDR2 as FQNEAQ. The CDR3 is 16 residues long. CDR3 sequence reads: CASTPQARRPPNEQFF.

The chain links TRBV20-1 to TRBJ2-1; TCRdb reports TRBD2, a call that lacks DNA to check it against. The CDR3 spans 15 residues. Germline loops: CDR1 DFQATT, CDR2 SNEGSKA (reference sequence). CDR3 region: CSARDMEGWGNEQFF.

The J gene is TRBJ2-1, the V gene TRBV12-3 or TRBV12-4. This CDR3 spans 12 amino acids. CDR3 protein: CASSFIPREQFF.

CDR3 in amino acids: CASSARGGLAQLSRSYEQYF. The chain links TRBV11-2 to TRBJ2-7; TCRdb selects TRBD2, and the lack of DNA leaves this call unchecked. CDR3 length equals 20 residues. Germline V gene lookup returns CDR1 SGHAT and CDR2 FQNNGV. Full variable domain (rest looked up from reference TRBV11-2 and TRBJ2-7): EAGVAQSPRYKIIEKRQSVAFWCNPISGHATLYWYQQILGQGPKLLIQFQNNGVVDDSQLPKDRFSAERLKGVDSTLKIQPAKLEDSAVYLCASSARGGLAQLSRSYEQYFGPGTRLTVT.

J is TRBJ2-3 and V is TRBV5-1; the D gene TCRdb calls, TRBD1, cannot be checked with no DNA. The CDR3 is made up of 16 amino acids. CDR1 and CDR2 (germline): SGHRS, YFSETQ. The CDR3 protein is CASSLERQDATDTQYF.

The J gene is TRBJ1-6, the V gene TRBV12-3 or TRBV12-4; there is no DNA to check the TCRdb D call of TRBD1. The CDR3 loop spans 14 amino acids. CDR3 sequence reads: CASVQRGRNSPLHF.

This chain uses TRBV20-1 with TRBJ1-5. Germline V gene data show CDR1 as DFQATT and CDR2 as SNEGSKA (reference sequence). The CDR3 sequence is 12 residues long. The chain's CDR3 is CSARDSNQPQHF.

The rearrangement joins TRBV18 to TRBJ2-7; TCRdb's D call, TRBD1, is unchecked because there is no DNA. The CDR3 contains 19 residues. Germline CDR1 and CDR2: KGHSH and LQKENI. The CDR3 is CASSRTGADPSTKIYEQYF.

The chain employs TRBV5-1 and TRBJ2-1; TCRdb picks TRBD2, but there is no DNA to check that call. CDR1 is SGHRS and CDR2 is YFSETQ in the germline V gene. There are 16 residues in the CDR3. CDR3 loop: CASSSYPGLGIGEQFF.

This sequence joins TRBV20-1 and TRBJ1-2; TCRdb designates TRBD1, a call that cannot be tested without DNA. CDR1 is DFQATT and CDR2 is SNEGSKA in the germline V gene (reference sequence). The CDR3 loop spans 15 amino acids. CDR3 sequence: CSARDNSALGYGYTF.

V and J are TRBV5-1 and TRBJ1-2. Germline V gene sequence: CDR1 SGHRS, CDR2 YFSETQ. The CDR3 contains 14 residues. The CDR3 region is CASSWGQANYGYTF.

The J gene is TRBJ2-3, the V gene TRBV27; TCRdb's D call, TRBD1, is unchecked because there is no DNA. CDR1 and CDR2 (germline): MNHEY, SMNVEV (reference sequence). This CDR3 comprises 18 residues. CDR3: CASSPLGQGMGGIDTQYF.

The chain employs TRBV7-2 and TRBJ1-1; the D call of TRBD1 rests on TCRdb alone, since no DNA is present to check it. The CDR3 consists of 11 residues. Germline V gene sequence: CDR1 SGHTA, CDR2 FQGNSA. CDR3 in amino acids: CASSPSGAAFF.

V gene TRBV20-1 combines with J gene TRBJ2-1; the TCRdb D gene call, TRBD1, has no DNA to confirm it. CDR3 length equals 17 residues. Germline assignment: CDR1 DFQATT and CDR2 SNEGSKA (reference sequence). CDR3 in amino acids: CSARGSPGTGRINEQFF.

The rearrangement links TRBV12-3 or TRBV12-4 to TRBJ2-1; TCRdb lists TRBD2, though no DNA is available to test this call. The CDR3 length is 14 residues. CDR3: CASSPWRAGSEQFF.

CDR3 protein: CIVERDTDTQYF. The genes are TRBV29-1 and TRBJ2-3; TCRdb selects TRBD2, and the lack of DNA leaves this call unchecked. The CDR3 length is 12 residues. CDR1 SQVTM and CDR2 ANQGSEA come from the germline V gene.

CDR3 protein: CSVEEKREAFF. The chain recombines TRBV29-1 with TRBJ1-1. This CDR3 comprises 11 residues. Germline V gene lookup returns CDR1 SQVTM and CDR2 ANQGSEA.

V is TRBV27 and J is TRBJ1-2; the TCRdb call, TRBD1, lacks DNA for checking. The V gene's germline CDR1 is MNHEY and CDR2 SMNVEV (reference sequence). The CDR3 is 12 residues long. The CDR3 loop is CASSPGGYGYTF.

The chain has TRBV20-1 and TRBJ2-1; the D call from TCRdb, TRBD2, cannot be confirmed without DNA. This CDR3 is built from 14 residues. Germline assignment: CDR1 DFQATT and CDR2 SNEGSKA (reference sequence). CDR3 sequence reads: CSARIAGGSNEQFF.

CDR3 protein: CASSLLTSGSGSYEQYF. The V and J genes are TRBV5-1 and TRBJ2-7; TCRdb designates TRBD2, a call that cannot be tested without DNA. This CDR3 region has 17 residues. Germline V CDR1 and CDR2: SGHRS, YFSETQ. The complete variable domain, with remaining parts taken from reference TRBV5-1 and TRBJ2-7, reads KAGVTQTPRYLIKTRGQQVTLSCSPISGHRSVSWYQQTPGQGLQFLFEYFSETQRNKGNFPGRFSGRQFSNSRSEMNVSTLELGDSALYLCASSLLTSGSGSYEQYFGPGTRLTVT.

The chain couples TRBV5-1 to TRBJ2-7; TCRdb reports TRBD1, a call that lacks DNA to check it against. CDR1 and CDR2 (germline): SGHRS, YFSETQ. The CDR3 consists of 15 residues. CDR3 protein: CASSLQGQSPYEQYF.